This T cell receptor beta chain emerged from a study of cytomegalovirus exposure and HLA in healthy donors. Study summary: Earlier results showed roughly 120 million unique TCR beta sequences derived from approximately 170 million T cells.

The PCR contained 60 Vbeta and 13 Jbeta primers. Repertoires were generated with immunoSEQ multiplex PCR, while TCRdb's copy carries only in-frame clones and drops some. The table includes 83,000 or so clones, around 74% detected once. Germline V gives CDR1 MNHNS, CDR2 SASEGT. The CDR3 is 16 amino acids. The V segment lost 3 bases and the J segment 2 bases; nucleotides outside the gene matches: 6. A note on this clone: Its matching antigen is unknown.

Whole-study findings and limits: Rare TCR sequences predominated, though certain public TCRs were found in many donors.

The sample consisted of PBMCs. J is TRBJ2-7 and V is TRBV6-1; 11 bases agree with TRBD2. The source is a man aged 25-45 years in good health and CMV-seropositive. CDR3 bases: TGTGCCAGCAGTGAGGGGCTAGCGGGGGGCCCCTACGAGCAGTACTTC. Its translation: CASSEGLAGGPYEQYF.